The clone carrying this TCR beta chain was detected a few times. V was shortened by 0 bases and J by 4 bases, with 3 bases between the two germline ends. This CDR3 is 13 amino acids long. CDR1 is SGHVS and CDR2 is FQNEAQ in the germline V gene. This sample was included in a study of T cells in Graves' hyperthyroidism and ophthalmopathy. What was amplified from RNA transcripts were TCR beta CDR3 regions. The primer set for the first-round RT-PCR of the TCR CDR3 was HTBI. TCRdb itself ran the multiplex PCR reads through MiXCR, one entry per CDR3 protein. Counted here are under 400,000 distinct CDR3 sequences, approximately 15% occurring once; the ten biggest clones make up approximately 30%.

The receptor was derived from a woman aged 18-29 years with Graves' hyperthyroidism that later progressed to Graves' ophthalmopathy. The V gene is TRBV7-8, the J gene TRBJ2-2, with D hard to call. Sequenced sample: blood. This CDR3 is CASSLASTGELFF. The CDR3 region has the DNA TGTGCCAGCAGCTTAGCGAGCACCGGGGAGCTGTTTTTT. The full variable domain, its missing parts supplied by reference TRBV7-8 and TRBJ2-2, is GAGVSQSPRYKVAKRGQDVALRCDPISGHVSLFWYQQALGQGPEFLTYFQNEAQLDKSGLPSDRFFAERPEGSVSTLKIQRTQQEDSAVYLCASSLASTGELFFGEGSRLTVL.